One and the same sample provided the 15 T cell receptor beta chains below, sequenced in a study of blood T cell repertoires in COVID-19 (dated by TCRdb to the early 2020s). Library preparation used the immunoSEQ multiplex PCR assay. TCRdb's version of the immuneACCESS table is confined to in-frame rearrangements and falls short of the full clone set. An unresolved V gene accounts for under half of the shortfall where checked; the remainder is of unknown origin. A total of around 130,000 clones appear in this sample, roughly 79% of them only once. Of the sample, over 15% falls within the top ten clones. Sequencing used peripheral blood. The source is a man of 80 years or more with acute or convalescent COVID-19.

The chain employs TRBV19 and TRBJ2-1, with 7 bases that match TRBD2. Per the germline V gene, CDR1 is LNHDA and CDR2 is SQIVND (reference sequence). This CDR3 spans 13 amino acids. V shed 5 bases, J shed 8 bases, and the junction held 6 bases outside the gene matches. The CDR3 sequence: CASSPWTSDEQFF. For the CDR3, the DNA is TGTGCCAGTAGTCCTTGGACTAGTGATGAGCAGTTCTTC.

The chain couples TRBV19 to TRBJ2-7, with 10 bases matching TRBD1. V lost 3 bases to trimming and J lost 6 bases; unmatched junction nucleotides: 8. Per the germline V gene, CDR1 is LNHDA and CDR2 is SQIVND (reference sequence). The CDR3 is 15 amino acids. CDR3 nucleotides: TGTGCCAGTAGTATTAGCGGGACAGGGGTTGGCGAGCAGTACTTC. The encoded protein is CASSISGTGVGEQYF.

The rearrangement uses TRBV5-8 and TRBJ1-4; a possible D gene is TRBD1 (6 bases). The CDR3 spans 15 residues. Germline V CDR1 and CDR2: SGHTS, YDEGEE. The V and J ends lost 0 bases and 5 bases respectively, with 11 bases between them. The CDR3 region has the DNA TGTGCCAGCAGCTTGGGGAGGACAGTCAATGAAAAACTGTTTTTT. Its protein is CASSLGRTVNEKLFF.

In its sample, this clone was seen a few times. The J gene is TRBJ1-1, the V gene TRBV19, with 11 bases lining up with TRBD1. CDR3 length: 13 residues. Germline-derived CDR1 and CDR2 are LNHDA and SQIVND (reference sequence). The V segment lost 7 bases and the J segment 5 bases; nucleotides outside the gene matches: 3. The CDR3: CASKDRGQTEAFF. Written as DNA, the CDR3 is TGTGCCAGTAAGGACAGGGGGCAAACTGAAGCTTTCTTT.

The J gene is TRBJ2-2, the V gene TRBV5-1; 7 bases align to TRBD2. The junction had 5 bases not matched to a gene; V was cut back by 10 bases and J by 2 bases. The CDR3 extends over 13 amino acids. Germline V CDR1 and CDR2: SGHRS, YFSETQ. As DNA, the CDR3 is TGCGCCGTCAGCGGGGATAACACCGGGGAGCTGTTTTTT. Its translation is CAVSGDNTGELFF.

The gene calls are TRBV30 and TRBJ1-2, with 9 bases that match TRBD1. V trimming: 2 bases; J trimming: 3 bases; junction bases outside the gene matches: 4. The CDR3 loop spans 14 amino acids. CDR1 is GTSNPN and CDR2 is SVGIG in the germline V gene (reference sequence). The CDR3 DNA follows: TGTGCCTGGAGTCTAACAGGGGGCCACTATGGCTACACCTTC. It encodes CAWSLTGGHYGYTF.

This clone occurred once. The CDR3 protein is CASMTGTNQPQHF. Here the CDR3 DNA reads TGTGCCAGTATGACCGGGACAAATCAGCCCCAGCATTTT. V usage is TRBV19 and J usage is TRBJ1-5; D possibly corresponds to TRBD1 (6 bases). V was shortened by 7 bases and J by 4 bases, with 11 bases between the two germline ends. The length of the CDR3 is 13 residues. Germline V gives CDR1 LNHDA, CDR2 SQIVND (reference sequence).

This clone was observed a handful of times. The chain recombines TRBV5-5 with TRBJ1-6; tentative D call: TRBD1 (5 bases). This CDR3 has 15 amino acids. Trimming left V 0 bases short and J 6 bases short, with 10 bases between. Germline V gene lookup returns CDR1 SGHKS and CDR2 YYEKEE (reference sequence). Written as DNA, the CDR3 is TGTGCCAGCAGCTTGGTTGGGGGGAGTAATTCACCCCTCCACTTT. Translated, it gives CASSLVGGSNSPLHF.

The chain couples TRBV19 to TRBJ1-5; 10 nucleotides align to TRBD1. The V gene end was trimmed by 6 bases and the J gene end by 7 bases; junction bases not matched to a gene: 9. Germline CDR1 is LNHDA and CDR2 is SQIVND (reference sequence). The CDR3 extends over 15 amino acids. The CDR3 sequence is CASSSGTGVGQPQHF. As DNA, the CDR3 is TGTGCCAGTAGCTCCGGGACAGGGGTAGGGCAGCCCCAGCATTTT.

This clone occurred once. The V call is TRBV3-1 (or the pseudogene TRBV3-2), the J call TRBJ1-1; no firm D call. The V and J ends lost 0 bases and 6 bases respectively, with 8 bases between them. This CDR3 comprises 13 residues. The V gene's germline CDR1 is LGHDT and CDR2 YNNKEL (reference sequence). CDR3 nucleotides: TGTGCCAGCAGCCAAGATCGCCAGTCTGAAGCTTTCTTT. Protein sequence: CASSQDRQSEAFF.

The rearrangement uses TRBV30 and TRBJ2-5; perhaps TRBD2 as D (5 bases). Germline CDR1 and CDR2: GTSNPN and SVGIG (reference sequence). V shed 4 bases and J shed 5 bases, with 17 bases lying between them. The CDR3 consists of 14 residues. CDR3 nucleotide sequence: TGTGCCTGGAACTCCGGTGGCAGAGGGGAGACCCAGTACTTC. Protein: CAWNSGGRGETQYF.

The chain combines TRBV3-1 (or the pseudogene TRBV3-2) with TRBJ2-7; 10 bases fit TRBD2. Trimming at V came to 1 base and at J to 4 bases, leaving 4 bases not matched to a gene. In germline, CDR1 is LGHDT, CDR2 YNNKEL (reference sequence). CDR3 size: 15 residues. CDR3 sequence: CASSQGLAGSYEQYF. The CDR3 DNA sequence: TGTGCCAGCAGCCAAGGACTAGCGGGCTCATACGAGCAGTACTTC.

The gene calls are TRBV6-2 or TRBV6-3 and TRBJ1-6, with a possible D match to TRBD1 (6 bases). Germline lookup yields CDR1 MNHEY and CDR2 SVGEGT. This CDR3 comprises 14 residues. Trimming stripped 4 bases from V and 7 bases from J, with 11 bases between. CDR3 in amino acids: CASSSPQGNSPLHF. CDR3 nucleotides: TGTGCCAGCAGTTCGCCGCAGGGGAATTCACCCCTCCACTTT.

V usage is TRBV9 and J usage is TRBJ1-6; no reliable D call. From germline, CDR1 is SGDLS and CDR2 YYNGEE. Trimming stripped 4 bases from V and 7 bases from J, with 15 bases between. CDR3 length: 15 residues. The CDR3 reads CASSPRAGSNSPLHF. The CDR3 DNA follows: TGTGCCAGCAGCCCCAGAGCGGGTTCGAATTCACCCCTCCACTTT. Supplemented by reference TRBV9 and TRBJ1-6, the full variable domain reads DSGVTQTPKHLITATGQRVTLRCSPRSGDLSVYWYQQSLDQGLQFLIQYYNGEERAKGNILERFSAQQFPDLHSELNLSSLELGDSALYFCASSPRAGSNSPLHFGNGTRLTVT.

This chain uses TRBV15 with TRBJ1-4; 10 bases match TRBD1. The CDR3 sequence is 15 residues long. Germline values: CDR1 LNHNV, CDR2 YYDKDF (reference sequence). Losses at the gene ends were 5 bases for V and 7 bases for J; bases not matched to a gene: 7. CDR3 bases: TGTGCCACCAGCCGACGCCGGGACAGGGGTGAAAAACTGTTTTTT. Its protein product is CATSRRRDRGEKLFF.